This TCR beta chain was captured in a study of cytomegalovirus exposure and HLA in healthy donors. Overall study results and limits: TCR beta V segments were, for the most part, productive about 87% or about 30% of the time in an earlier analysis. It was reported that the classifier diagnosed cytomegalovirus status with high specificity and sensitivity in both the original and validation cohorts.

The PCR had 60 Vbeta and 13 Jbeta primers. Sequenced by immunoSEQ multiplex PCR; TCRdb stores in-frame clones only, minus some. The table shows roughly 88,000 clones, with approximately 76% occurring only once. As for this clone: Its antigen is not known.

V dropped 8 bases and J dropped 3; count of bases not matched to a gene: 5. The CDR3 covers 13 residues. Germline V gives CDR1 MNHEY, CDR2 SMNVEV (reference sequence). The V call is TRBV27, the J call TRBJ2-7; 9 bases agree with TRBD1. This clonotype originated in a man aged 30-40 years in good health and CMV-seropositive. The sequenced sample consisted of PBMCs. CDR3 sequence: CASATGGLYEQYF. The CDR3 coding sequence is TGTGCCAGCGCGACAGGGGGGCTCTACGAGCAGTACTTC.